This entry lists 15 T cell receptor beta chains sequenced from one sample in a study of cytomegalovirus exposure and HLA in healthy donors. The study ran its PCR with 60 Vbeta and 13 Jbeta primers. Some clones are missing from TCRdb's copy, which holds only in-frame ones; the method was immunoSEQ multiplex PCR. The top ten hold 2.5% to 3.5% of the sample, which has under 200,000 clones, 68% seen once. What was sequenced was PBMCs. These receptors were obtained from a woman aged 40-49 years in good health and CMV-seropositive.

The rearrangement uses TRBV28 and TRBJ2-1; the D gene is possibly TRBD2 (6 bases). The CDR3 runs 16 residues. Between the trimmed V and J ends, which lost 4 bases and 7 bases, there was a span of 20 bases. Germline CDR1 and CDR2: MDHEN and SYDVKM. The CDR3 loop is CASSSWAGGVFNEQFF. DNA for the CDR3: TGTGCCAGCAGTTCCTGGGCCGGCGGGGTCTTTAATGAGCAGTTCTTC.

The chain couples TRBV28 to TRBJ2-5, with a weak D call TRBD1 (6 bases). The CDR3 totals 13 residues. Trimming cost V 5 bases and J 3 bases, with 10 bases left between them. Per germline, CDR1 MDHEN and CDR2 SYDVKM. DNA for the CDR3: TGTGCCAGCAGTGGAACAGGGAAAGAGACCCAGTACTTC. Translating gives CASSGTGKETQYF.

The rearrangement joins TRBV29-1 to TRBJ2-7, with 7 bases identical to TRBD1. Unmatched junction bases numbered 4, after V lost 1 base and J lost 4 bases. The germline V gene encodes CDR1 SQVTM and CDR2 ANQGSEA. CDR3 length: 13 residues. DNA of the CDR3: TGCAGCGTTGAAGGACAGGGAAGATACGAGCAGTACTTC. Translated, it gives CSVEGQGRYEQYF.

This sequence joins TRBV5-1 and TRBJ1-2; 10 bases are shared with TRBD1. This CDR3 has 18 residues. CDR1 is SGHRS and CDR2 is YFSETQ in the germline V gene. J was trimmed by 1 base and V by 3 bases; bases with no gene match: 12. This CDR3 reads CASSSETRTGGNNYGYTF. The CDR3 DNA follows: TGCGCCAGCAGCTCTGAAACTCGGACAGGGGGGAATAACTATGGCTACACCTTC.

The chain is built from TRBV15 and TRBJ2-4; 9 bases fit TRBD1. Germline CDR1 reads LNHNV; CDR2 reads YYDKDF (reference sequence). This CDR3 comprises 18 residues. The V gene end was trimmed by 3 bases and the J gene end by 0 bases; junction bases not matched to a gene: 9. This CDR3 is CATSSEGQGLRAKNIQYF. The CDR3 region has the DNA TGTGCCACCAGCAGCGAGGGACAGGGCCTTCGAGCCAAAAACATTCAGTACTTC. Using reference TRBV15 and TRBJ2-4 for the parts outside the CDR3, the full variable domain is DAMVIQNPRYQVTQFGKPVTLSCSQTLNHNVMYWYQQKSSQAPKLLFHYYDKDFNNEADTPDNFQSRRPNTSFCFLDIRSPGLGDTAMYLCATSSEGQGLRAKNIQYFGAGTRLSVL.

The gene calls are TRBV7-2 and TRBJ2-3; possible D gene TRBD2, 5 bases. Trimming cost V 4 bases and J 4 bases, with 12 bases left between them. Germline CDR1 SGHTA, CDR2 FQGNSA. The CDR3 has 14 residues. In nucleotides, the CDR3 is TGTGCCAGCAGCTGGCCGGGGTTATCAGATACGCAGTATTTT. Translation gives CASSWPGLSDTQYF.

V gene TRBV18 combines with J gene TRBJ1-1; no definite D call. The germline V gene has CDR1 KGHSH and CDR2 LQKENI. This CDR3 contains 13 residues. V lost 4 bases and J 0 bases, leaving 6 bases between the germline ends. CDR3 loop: CASSRDLNTEAFF. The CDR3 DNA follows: TGTGCCAGCTCACGAGATTTGAACACTGAAGCTTTCTTT.

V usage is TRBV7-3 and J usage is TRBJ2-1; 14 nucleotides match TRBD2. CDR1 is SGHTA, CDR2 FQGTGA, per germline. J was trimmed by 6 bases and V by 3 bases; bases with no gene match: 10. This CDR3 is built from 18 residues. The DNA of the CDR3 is TGTGCCAGCAGCTTGAACCCGGGACTAGCGGGAGACGGCAATGAGCAGTTCTTC. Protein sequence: CASSLNPGLAGDGNEQFF.

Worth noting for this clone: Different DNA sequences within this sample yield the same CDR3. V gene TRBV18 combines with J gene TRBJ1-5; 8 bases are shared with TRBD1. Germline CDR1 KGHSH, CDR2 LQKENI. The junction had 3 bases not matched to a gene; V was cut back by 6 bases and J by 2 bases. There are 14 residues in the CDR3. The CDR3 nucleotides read TGTGCCAGCTCCCCGACAGGGGGCAATCAGCCCCAGCATTTT. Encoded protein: CASSPTGGNQPQHF.

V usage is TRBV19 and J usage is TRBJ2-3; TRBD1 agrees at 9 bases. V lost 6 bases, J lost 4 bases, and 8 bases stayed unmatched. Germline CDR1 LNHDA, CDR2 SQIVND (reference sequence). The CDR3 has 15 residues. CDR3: CASSPGQGVPDTQYF. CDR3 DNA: TGTGCCAGTAGCCCGGGACAGGGAGTCCCAGATACGCAGTATTTT.

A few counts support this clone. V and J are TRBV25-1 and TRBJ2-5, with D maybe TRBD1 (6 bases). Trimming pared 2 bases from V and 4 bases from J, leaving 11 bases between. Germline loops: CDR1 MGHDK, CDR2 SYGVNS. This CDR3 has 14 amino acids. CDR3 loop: CASSEHRVIETQYF. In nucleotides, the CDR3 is TGTGCCAGCAGTGAACACAGGGTAATAGAGACCCAGTACTTC. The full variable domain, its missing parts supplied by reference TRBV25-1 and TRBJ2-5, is EADIYQTPRYLVIGTGKKITLECSQTMGHDKMYWYQQDPGMELHLIHYSYGVNSTEKGDLSSESTVSRIRTEHFPLTLESARPSHTSQYLCASSEHRVIETQYFGPGTRLLVL.

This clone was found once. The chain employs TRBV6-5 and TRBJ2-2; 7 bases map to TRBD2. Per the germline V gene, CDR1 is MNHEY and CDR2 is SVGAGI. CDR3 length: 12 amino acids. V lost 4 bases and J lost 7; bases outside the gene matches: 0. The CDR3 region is CASSWEGGELFF. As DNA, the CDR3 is TGTGCCAGCAGTTGGGAGGGCGGGGAGCTGTTTTTT.

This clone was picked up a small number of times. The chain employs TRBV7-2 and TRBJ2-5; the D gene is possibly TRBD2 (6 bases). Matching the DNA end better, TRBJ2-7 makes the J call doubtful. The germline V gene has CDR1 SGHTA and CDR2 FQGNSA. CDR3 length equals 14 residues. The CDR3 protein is CASSLSGSVSEQYF. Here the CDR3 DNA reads TGTGCCAGCAGCTTATCCGGGAGCGTGAGCGAGCAGTACTTC.

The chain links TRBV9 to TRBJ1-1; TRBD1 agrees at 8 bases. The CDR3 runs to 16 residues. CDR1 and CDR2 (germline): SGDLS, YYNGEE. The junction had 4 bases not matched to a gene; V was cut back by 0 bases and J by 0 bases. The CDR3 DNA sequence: TGTGCCAGCAGCGTAGGACAGGGGATCATGAACACTGAAGCTTTCTTT. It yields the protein CASSVGQGIMNTEAFF.

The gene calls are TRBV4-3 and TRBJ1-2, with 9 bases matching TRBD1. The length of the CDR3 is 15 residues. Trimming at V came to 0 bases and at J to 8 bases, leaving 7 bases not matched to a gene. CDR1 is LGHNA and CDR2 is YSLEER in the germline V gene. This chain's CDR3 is CASSQEVGQGRGYTF. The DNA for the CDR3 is TGCGCCAGCAGCCAAGAAGTGGGACAGGGTAGGGGCTACACCTTC.